These 14 T cell receptor beta chains came from one sample sequenced in a study of cytomegalovirus exposure and HLA in healthy donors. Primers for the PCR totalled 60 Vbeta and 13 Jbeta. The table came from immunoSEQ multiplex PCR; TCRdb's copy has only in-frame clones and leaves some out. The sample shows 97,000 or so clones, 63% of them seen only once. The sequencing sample was made of PBMCs. The receptors were sampled from a human donor in good health.

J is TRBJ1-2 and V is TRBV30; the match to TRBD1 covers 7 bases. With 2 bases clipped from V and 2 bases from J, the junction kept 5 bases outside the gene matches. Germline CDR1 GTSNPN, CDR2 SVGIG (reference sequence). The CDR3 runs to 14 residues. CDR3 amino acids: CAWSLGTANYGYTF. The CDR3, as DNA: TGTGCCTGGAGTCTTGGGACAGCGAACTATGGCTACACCTTC.

To note about this clone: At one boundary the junction diverges from the germline segment, which might be a read error. J is TRBJ1-2 and V is TRBV29-1, with D possibly TRBD1 on 6 matching bases. The CDR3 has 13 residues. Germline lookup yields CDR1 SQVTM and CDR2 ANQGSEA. CDR3 sequence (DNA): TGCAGCGTAAGGACCAGGGGAAACCATGGCCACACCTTC. Translation: CSVRTRGNHGHTF.

The chain couples TRBV5-5 to TRBJ2-7; maybe TRBD1 (6 bases). There are 12 residues in the CDR3. Trimming took 4 bases from V and 3 from J, leaving 8 bases between them. CDR1 SGHKS and CDR2 YYEKEE come from the germline V gene (reference sequence). For the CDR3, the DNA is TGTGCCAGCAGCGTAGGGGGCTACGAGCAGTACTTC. It is translated as CASSVGGYEQYF.

As to this clone: At the DNA level, this CDR3 is encoded by other sequences in the same sample as well. The chain is built from TRBV5-1 and TRBJ2-3, with D unclear. Germline CDR1 and CDR2: SGHRS and YFSETQ. The CDR3 runs to 14 residues. The V end was cut by 0 bases, the J end by 0 bases, with 5 bases between. The CDR3 DNA reads TGCGCCAGCAGCTTGGGGAGCAGCACAGATACGCAGTATTTT. It yields the protein CASSLGSSTDTQYF.

This clone was detected once. The chain recombines TRBV11-2 with TRBJ1-6; D is unclear. The CDR3 has 17 residues. V was trimmed by 2 bases and J by 1 base, leaving 12 bases between them. Germline CDR1 reads SGHAT; CDR2 reads FQNNGV. CDR3 DNA: TGTGCCAGCAGCTTATCACAGTCTCGATCCTATAATTCACCCCTCCACTTT. Amino acid sequence: CASSLSQSRSYNSPLHF.

As concerns this clone: A read error may produce the germline difference seen at one junction end. Here the CDR3 reads CASSYSDRLSGNPIYF. The CDR3 region has the DNA TGTGCCAGCAGTTACTCGGACAGGCTCTCTGGAAACCCCATATATTTT. J is TRBJ1-3 and V is TRBV6-5; 7 bases map to TRBD1. The CDR3 extends over 16 amino acids. CDR1 MNHEY and CDR2 SVGAGI come from the germline V gene.

J is TRBJ1-2 and V is TRBV28, with D tentatively TRBD1 (6 bases). Trimming shortened V by 7 bases and J by 4 bases, and 16 bases separated the two germline ends. The germline V gene encodes CDR1 MDHEN and CDR2 SYDVKM. The CDR3 runs to 14 residues. CDR3 sequence (DNA): TGTGCCAGCACTCCTACCGGGACAAGCTATGGCTACACCTTC. As protein: CASTPTGTSYGYTF.

The rearrangement joins TRBV9 to TRBJ2-5; 7 nucleotides match TRBD1. In germline, CDR1 is SGDLS, CDR2 YYNGEE. V gave up 4 bases and J gave up 2 bases; unmatched junction bases: 8. The CDR3 extends over 15 amino acids. In DNA form, the CDR3 reads TGTGCCAGCAGCTTCACGGACAGGAAACAAGAGACCCAGTACTTC. It translates to CASSFTDRKQETQYF.

With respect to this clone: Different DNA sequences within this sample yield the same CDR3. This chain joins TRBV10-3 and TRBJ1-1, with D perhaps TRBD1 (6 bases). The CDR3 loop spans 16 amino acids. Looked up from germline, CDR1 is ENHRY and CDR2 is SYGVKD. The V end was cut by 4 bases, the J end by 3 bases, with 18 bases between. CDR3 region: CAISGPPGGQDTEAFF. CDR3 bases: TGTGCCATCAGTGGTCCACCGGGGGGACAAGACACTGAAGCTTTCTTT.

The rearrangement uses TRBV5-5 and TRBJ2-1; 9 bases line up with TRBD2. The CDR3 contains 15 residues. Germline loops: CDR1 SGHKS, CDR2 YYEKEE (reference sequence). Trimming removed 4 bases from V and 7 bases from J; junction bases left unmatched: 9. CDR3 residues: CASSHSLAGANEQFF. DNA for the CDR3: TGTGCCAGCAGCCATTCACTAGCGGGTGCTAATGAGCAGTTCTTC.

This clone was seen a handful of times. The rearrangement joins TRBV7-9 to TRBJ1-6; weak D call: TRBD1 (6 bases). V gave up 2 bases and J gave up 7 bases, with 9 bases separating them. From germline, CDR1 is SEHNR and CDR2 FQNEAQ (reference sequence). The CDR3 contains 14 residues. The CDR3 bases are TGTGCCAGCAGCTTACCAGGGGTAAATTCACCCCTCCACTTT. Its protein is CASSLPGVNSPLHF.

V gene TRBV7-2 combines with J gene TRBJ2-5, with 10 bases aligning to TRBD1. V lost 4 bases, J lost 5 bases, and 16 bases stayed unmatched. The CDR3 length is 18 residues. The germline V gene has CDR1 SGHTA and CDR2 FQGNSA. CDR3 DNA: TGTGCCAGCAGCTCCGGGTGGGCGTGGACAGGGGGTTCCGAGACCCAGTACTTC. It codes for CASSSGWAWTGGSETQYF.

The V gene is TRBV7-2, the J gene TRBJ2-5; TRBD1 aligns across 10 bases. The better agreement between TRBJ2-7 and the DNA end casts doubt on the J call. CDR1 is SGHTA and CDR2 is FQGNSA in the germline V gene. This CDR3 comprises 17 residues. The CDR3 loop is CASSFPDRGSVSYEQYF. CDR3 in DNA: TGTGCCAGCAGCTTCCCGGACAGGGGGAGTGTATCCTACGAGCAGTACTTC.

This clone was found a few times. The chain combines TRBV7-9 with TRBJ2-1; 7 bases agree with TRBD2. The germline V gene encodes CDR1 SEHNR and CDR2 FQNEAQ (reference sequence). Trimming cost V 5 bases and J 13 bases; bases outside gene matches: 14. CDR3 length: 14 residues. CDR3 residues: CASSTRGGEMYQFF. As DNA, the CDR3 is TGTGCCAGCAGCACCCGGGGAGGGGAAATGTATCAGTTCTTC.